This entry lists 17 T cell receptor beta chains sequenced from one sample in a study of blood T cell repertoires in COVID-19. The table came from immunoSEQ multiplex PCR; TCRdb's copy has only in-frame clones and leaves some out. The sample holds about 190,000 clones, over 80% seen once. The sequenced material came from peripheral blood. These receptors came from a woman aged 55-69 years with COVID-19, enrolled during active disease.

CDR3: CASSLRGSQPQHF. In DNA, the CDR3 is TGTGCCAGCAGCTTACGGGGATCTCAGCCCCAGCATTTT. The rearrangement uses TRBV7-6 and TRBJ1-5; D not certain. Germline assignment: CDR1 SGHVS and CDR2 FNYEAQ. V was trimmed by 2 bases and J by 6 bases, leaving 8 bases between them. This CDR3 is built from 13 residues.

The chain is built from TRBV7-9 and TRBJ2-7; 9 bases match TRBD1. From germline, CDR1 is SEHNR and CDR2 FQNEAQ (reference sequence). V lost 5 bases and J lost 5; bases outside the gene matches: 7. The CDR3 covers 14 residues. The CDR3 region is CASSPRDRVHEQYF. The CDR3 coding sequence is TGTGCCAGCAGCCCCCGGGACAGGGTCCACGAGCAGTACTTC.

The table lists this clone with a few counts. V gene TRBV20-1 combines with J gene TRBJ2-1, with D perhaps matching TRBD2 (6 bases). The CDR3 contains 13 residues. With 3 bases removed from V and 5 bases from J, the gap between germline ends came to 11 bases. Looked up from germline, CDR1 is DFQATT and CDR2 is SNEGSKA (reference sequence). The DNA for the CDR3 is TGCAGTGCTAGTGTTACGGGGGACAATGAGCAGTTCTTC. Translated, it gives CSASVTGDNEQFF.

V is TRBV28 and J is TRBJ2-7, with D unclear. Deletions cut 6 bases from V and 3 bases from J, with 15 bases between. Germline V gives CDR1 MDHEN, CDR2 SYDVKM. This CDR3 has 14 residues. The CDR3 sequence: CASSAWASSYEQYF. Here the CDR3 DNA reads TGTGCCAGCAGCGCCTGGGCCTCCAGCTACGAGCAGTACTTC.

The chain employs TRBV3-1 (or the pseudogene TRBV3-2) and TRBJ2-2; TRBD1 might be the D (5 bases). Trimming took 3 bases from V and 7 from J, leaving 15 bases between them. CDR3 length: 15 amino acids. The germline gives CDR1 LGHDT, CDR2 YNNKEL (reference sequence). In DNA form, the CDR3 reads TGTGCCAGCAGCCAGGGGCAGGGTCGGATCGGGGAGCTGTTTTTT. This sequence encodes CASSQGQGRIGELFF.

V gene TRBV5-5 combines with J gene TRBJ2-1; 10 bases are a match to TRBD2. Per germline, CDR1 SGHKS and CDR2 YYEKEE (reference sequence). Trimming removed 2 bases from V and 4 bases from J; junction bases left unmatched: 6. The CDR3 loop spans 16 amino acids. DNA for the CDR3: TGTGCCAGCAGCTTACTGTCTAGCGGGGGATACAATGAGCAGTTCTTC. This codes for CASSLLSSGGYNEQFF. The whole variable domain, remainder taken from reference TRBV5-5 and TRBJ2-1, is DAGVTQSPTHLIKTRGQQVTLRCSPISGHKSVSWYQQVLGQGPQFIFQYYEKEERGRGNFPDRFSARQFPNYSSELNVNALLLGDSALYLCASSLLSSGGYNEQFFGPGTRLTVL.

CDR3 in amino acids: CASIQGGPNGAFF. The DNA of the CDR3 is TGTGCCAGCATCCAGGGGGGTCCGAATGGAGCTTTCTTT. This sequence joins TRBV28 and TRBJ1-1; 7 positions agree with TRBD1. The CDR3 has 13 amino acids. The ends lost 7 bases at V and 10 bases at J; junction bases unmatched: 12. Germline values: CDR1 MDHEN, CDR2 SYDVKM.

V usage is TRBV6-2 or TRBV6-3 and J usage is TRBJ1-5, with 8 bases aligning to TRBD1. V dropped 5 bases and J dropped 9; count of bases not matched to a gene: 6. The CDR3 consists of 13 residues. From germline, CDR1 is MNHEY and CDR2 SVGEGT. The CDR3: CASSPTGVLPQHF. The DNA for the CDR3 is TGTGCCAGCAGTCCGACAGGGGTTTTGCCCCAGCATTTT.

The CDR3 loop is CASIKGPGQPGTGELFF. The CDR3 coding sequence is TGTGCCAGCATCAAAGGACCGGGCCAGCCGGGGACCGGGGAGCTGTTTTTT. The chain recombines TRBV3-1 (or the pseudogene TRBV3-2) with TRBJ2-2; D perhaps matches TRBD2 (5 bases). Trimming took 7 bases from V and 5 from J, leaving 23 bases between them. CDR1 and CDR2 from the germline V gene are LGHDT and YNNKEL (reference sequence). CDR3 length equals 17 residues.

In nucleotides, the CDR3 is TGTGCCAGCAGCGTTGAGGGGGATCCCACAGATACGCAGTATTTT. Protein: CASSVEGDPTDTQYF. The chain links TRBV9 to TRBJ2-3; D perhaps matches TRBD1 (6 bases). Trimming pared 2 bases from V and 2 bases from J, leaving 12 bases between. This CDR3 is 15 amino acids long. In germline, CDR1 is SGDLS, CDR2 YYNGEE.

Notes on this clone: A read error may be the cause here, since a much bigger clone is one base away. The V gene is TRBV5-6, the J gene TRBJ2-2; TRBD1 might be the D (6 bases). Germline V CDR1 and CDR2: SGHDT, YYEEEE. This CDR3 region has 15 residues. Trimming removed 4 bases at V and 0 bases at J, with 10 bases between. The CDR3 here is CASSRGQTNTGELFF. CDR3 sequence (DNA): TGTGCCAGCAGCCGCGGACAGACGAACACCGGGGAGCTGTTTTTT.

This chain connects TRBV5-6 to TRBJ2-7, with 7 nucleotides matching TRBD1. Germline values: CDR1 SGHDT, CDR2 YYEEEE. The CDR3 is 16 amino acids. J was trimmed by 0 bases and V by 4 bases; bases with no gene match: 10. The CDR3 nucleotides are TGTGCCAGCAGCGGACTCGGGACAGCGAGCTCCTACGAGCAGTACGTC. It codes for CASSGLGTASSYEQYV.

The chain couples TRBV11-2 to TRBJ1-4; D gene uncertain. Germline V gives CDR1 SGHAT, CDR2 FQNNGV. Trimming pared 4 bases from V and 8 bases from J, leaving 17 bases between. The CDR3 totals 15 residues. CDR3 coding DNA: TGTGCCAGCAGCTCATCATTGGGTCGGGTCGAAAAACTGTTTTTT. This sequence encodes CASSSSLGRVEKLFF.

This rearrangement joins TRBV7-2 to TRBJ1-2; 8 bases line up with TRBD1. Germline CDR1 SGHTA, CDR2 FQGNSA. The CDR3 extends over 14 amino acids. With 4 bases clipped from V and 10 bases from J, the junction kept 11 bases outside the gene matches. This CDR3 is CASSSPRTGNAYTF. The DNA for the CDR3 is TGTGCCAGCAGCTCCCCCCGGACAGGGAATGCCTACACCTTC. The entire variable domain, with the rest obtained from reference TRBV7-2 and TRBJ1-2, is as follows: GAGVSQSPSNKVTEKGKDVELRCDPISGHTALYWYRQSLGQGLEFLIYFQGNSAPDKSGLPSDRFSAERTGGSVSTLTIQRTQQEDSAVYLCASSSPRTGNAYTFGSGTRLTVV.

This chain uses TRBV28 with TRBJ1-5, with TRBD1 as a possible D gene (5 bases). This CDR3 is built from 15 residues. CDR1 and CDR2 from the germline V gene are MDHEN and SYDVKM. Deletions cut 3 bases from V and 1 base from J, with 10 bases between. Here the CDR3 reads CASSLGGWSNQPQHF. CDR3 coding DNA: TGTGCCAGCAGTTTGGGGGGGTGGAGCAATCAGCCCCAGCATTTT.

The chain is built from TRBV5-6 and TRBJ1-2; D remains unclear. The CDR3 length is 14 residues. V gave up 4 bases and J gave up 7 bases, with 17 bases separating them. Germline V gives CDR1 SGHDT, CDR2 YYEEEE. The DNA for the CDR3 is TGTGCCAGCAGCCGGAGTGCGCGAACTAGTGGCTACACCTTC. Translating it yields CASSRSARTSGYTF.

The gene calls are TRBV7-8 and TRBJ1-4; D is perhaps TRBD1 (5 bases). CDR3 length equals 16 residues. Germline CDR1 is SGHVS and CDR2 is FQNEAQ. V dropped 5 bases and J dropped 8 bases, with 21 bases sitting between them. This CDR3 is CASSPSSRVRGEKLFF. The CDR3 coding sequence is TGTGCCAGCAGCCCCTCCTCGAGGGTGCGGGGGGAAAAACTGTTTTTT.